The 25 T cell receptor beta chains below come from one sample, sequenced in a study of cytomegalovirus exposure and HLA in healthy donors. PCR used 60 Vbeta primers and 13 Jbeta primers. TCRdb's copy holds only in-frame clones and misses some; the assay was immunoSEQ multiplex PCR. The sample yields around 180,000 clones, roughly 80% seen once. The sample comprised PBMCs. The receptors here all came from a male donor in good health and CMV-seronegative.

This chain connects TRBV6-5 to TRBJ1-5, with 8 bases that match TRBD1. The V gene's germline CDR1 is MNHEY and CDR2 SVGAGI. There are 13 residues in the CDR3. Unmatched junction bases numbered 4, after V lost 5 bases and J lost 7 bases. The CDR3 loop is CASSQTGDQPQHF. The CDR3 DNA reads as TGTGCCAGCAGTCAGACAGGGGACCAGCCCCAGCATTTT.

A word on this clone: Other DNA sequences in the sample encode the same CDR3. J is TRBJ1-5 and V is TRBV19; D perhaps matches TRBD1 (5 bases). CDR1 and CDR2 (germline): LNHDA, SQIVND (reference sequence). V was shortened by 3 bases and J by 3 bases, with 12 bases between the two germline ends. This CDR3 comprises 15 residues. The CDR3 region is CASSIGQGHNQPQHF. The CDR3 nucleotides are TGTGCCAGTAGTATCGGTCAGGGCCACAATCAGCCCCAGCATTTT.

The rearrangement uses TRBV25-1 and TRBJ2-7; D might be TRBD1 (7 bases). This CDR3 has 17 amino acids. Trimming left V 0 bases short and J 0 bases short, with 15 bases between. Germline values: CDR1 MGHDK, CDR2 SYGVNS. CDR3 coding DNA: TGTGCCAGCAGTGAATACAGGGGGGAGGAGAGCTCCTACGAGCAGTACTTC. Protein sequence: CASSEYRGEESSYEQYF.

The chain couples TRBV5-5 to TRBJ2-7; D is uncertain. Per the germline V gene, CDR1 is SGHKS and CDR2 is YYEKEE (reference sequence). Trimming removed 0 bases at V and 0 bases at J, with 7 bases between. CDR3 length: 14 residues. The CDR3 is CASSLDGRSYEQYF. The CDR3 DNA reads TGTGCCAGCAGCTTGGATGGCCGCTCCTACGAGCAGTACTTC.

The rearrangement joins TRBV7-2 to TRBJ2-4; tentative D call: TRBD2 (6 bases). Germline V lookup: CDR1 SGHTA, CDR2 FQGNSA. The V end lost 5 bases, the J end lost 7 bases, and 30 bases lay between the germline ends. CDR3 length equals 19 residues. The CDR3 sequence is CASSAVGMWAGGTQNIQYF. For the CDR3, the DNA is TGTGCCAGCAGCGCCGTTGGGATGTGGGCAGGTGGGACTCAGAACATTCAGTACTTC.

This chain joins TRBV27 and TRBJ1-1; no reliable D call. This CDR3 region has 13 residues. Trimming stripped 4 bases from V and 2 bases from J, with 8 bases between. The germline gives CDR1 MNHEY, CDR2 SMNVEV (reference sequence). For the CDR3, the DNA is TGTGCCAGCAGTTATGGACTCAACACTGAAGCTTTCTTT. It yields the protein CASSYGLNTEAFF.

The J gene is TRBJ1-1, the V gene TRBV4-1; 11 nucleotides agree with TRBD1. The CDR3 loop spans 15 amino acids. The junction had 6 bases not matched to a gene; V was cut back by 4 bases and J by 5 bases. Looked up from germline, CDR1 is MGHRA and CDR2 is YSYEKL. CDR3 sequence reads: CASSPRDRGETEAFF. The CDR3 DNA is TGCGCCAGCAGCCCCCGGGACAGGGGGGAGACTGAAGCTTTCTTT.

This clone was seen more than once but under ten times. The chain recombines TRBV4-2 with TRBJ1-6; 9 bases line up with TRBD1. CDR1 is LGHNA, CDR2 YNFKEQ, per germline. V lost 3 bases, J lost 7 bases, and 7 bases stayed unmatched. The CDR3 loop spans 16 amino acids. The CDR3 protein is CASSQFRDRANSPLHF. CDR3 bases: TGTGCCAGCAGCCAGTTCCGGGACAGGGCCAATTCACCCCTCCACTTT.

V usage is TRBV28 and J usage is TRBJ2-2, with 12 bases matching TRBD2. The CDR3 sequence is 20 residues long. Losses at the gene ends were 3 bases for V and 1 base for J; bases not matched to a gene: 12. Germline CDR1 is MDHEN and CDR2 is SYDVKM. This chain's CDR3 is CASSFGTSGFLEGNTGELFF. CDR3 coding DNA: TGTGCCAGCAGTTTCGGGACTAGCGGGTTTCTCGAGGGGAACACCGGGGAGCTGTTTTTT.

The V call is TRBV7-9, the J call TRBJ2-7; D is possibly TRBD2 (7 bases). Germline assignment: CDR1 SEHNR and CDR2 FQNEAQ (reference sequence). This CDR3 has 15 amino acids. V lost 4 bases, J lost 1 base, and 14 bases lay in between. The CDR3 DNA is TGTGCCAGCAGCTCGTGGGGGGGGCGATCCTACGAGCAGTACTTC. Translation: CASSSWGGRSYEQYF.

The J gene is TRBJ2-5, the V gene TRBV19, with 8 bases fitting TRBD1. This CDR3 has 13 amino acids. CDR1 and CDR2 (germline): LNHDA, SQIVND (reference sequence). Losses at the gene ends were 6 bases for V and 3 bases for J; bases not matched to a gene: 3. CDR3 in DNA: TGTGCCAGTAGCCCGGACAGGGAAGAGACCCAGTACTTC. It is translated as CASSPDREETQYF.

CDR3: CASSQVLPGTFNYGYTF. CDR3 DNA sequence: TGCGCCAGCAGCCAAGTTTTGCCCGGGACATTTAACTATGGCTACACCTTC. The V gene is TRBV4-3, the J gene TRBJ1-2, with D possibly being TRBD1 (6 bases). The CDR3 covers 17 residues. V lost 1 base and J 1 base, leaving 16 bases between the germline ends. Germline values: CDR1 LGHNA, CDR2 YSLEER.

This chain uses TRBV4-2 with TRBJ2-2; D may be TRBD2 (5 bases). The V and J ends lost 4 bases and 0 bases respectively, with 18 bases between them. CDR3 length: 18 residues. Per germline, CDR1 LGHNA and CDR2 YNFKEQ. CDR3 loop: CASSPILLATANTGELFF. In nucleotides, the CDR3 is TGTGCCAGCAGCCCCATCCTCCTAGCAACTGCGAACACCGGGGAGCTGTTTTTT.

V usage is TRBV7-9 and J usage is TRBJ2-7; a weak D match, TRBD2 (6 bases). The CDR3 consists of 14 residues. The germline gives CDR1 SEHNR, CDR2 FQNEAQ (reference sequence). V was clipped by 5 bases and J by 2 bases, with 13 bases between them. The CDR3, as DNA: TGTGCCAGCAGCCCCGGGACTGTCACCTACGAGCAGTACTTC. Translated, it gives CASSPGTVTYEQYF.

CDR3 DNA sequence: TGCGCCAGCAGCTTTAAGACTAGTCAGAATGAGCAGTTCTTC. The encoded protein is CASSFKTSQNEQFF. This chain links TRBV5-1 with TRBJ2-1; D may be TRBD2 (6 bases). CDR1 and CDR2 from the germline V gene are SGHRS and YFSETQ. The CDR3 runs to 14 residues. V was clipped by 2 bases and J by 7 bases, with 13 bases between them.

The V and J genes are TRBV7-3 and TRBJ2-1; 8 positions match TRBD1. V dropped 6 bases and J dropped 14; count of bases not matched to a gene: 12. The germline CDR1 and CDR2 sequences are SGHTA and FQGTGA. The CDR3 runs 13 residues. The CDR3 nucleotides read TGTGCCAGCAGTCAACAGGGGGAAACGGGGAAGTTCTTC. Translated, it gives CASSQQGETGKFF. Drawing the rest from reference TRBV7-3 and TRBJ2-1, the complete variable domain is GAGVSQTPSNKVTEKGKYVELRCDPISGHTALYWYRQSLGQGPEFLIYFQGTGAADDSGLPNDRFFAVRPEGSVSTLKIQRTERGDSAVYLCASSQQGETGKFFGPGTRLTVL.

This chain joins TRBV5-1 and TRBJ2-7, with TRBD1 identical over 10 bases. This CDR3 contains 14 residues. The trim removed 4 bases at V and 2 bases at J, leaving 3 bases unmatched. CDR1 is SGHRS and CDR2 is YFSETQ in the germline V gene. The DNA of the CDR3 is TGCGCCAGCAGCGCCGGACAGGGGGCCTACGAGCAGTACTTC. Protein sequence: CASSAGQGAYEQYF.

This clone was seen once. The chain employs TRBV5-4 and TRBJ2-7; 9 bases match TRBD2. This CDR3 contains 14 residues. The J segment lost 1 base and the V segment lost 3 bases, leaving 2 bases of the junction unmatched. Germline CDR1 SGHNT, CDR2 YYREEE (reference sequence). The CDR3: CASSYLAGSYEQYF. The CDR3, as DNA: TGTGCCAGCAGCTATCTAGCGGGGTCCTACGAGCAGTACTTC.

V is TRBV13 and J is TRBJ2-3, with TRBD2 identical over 10 bases. Germline values: CDR1 PRHDT, CDR2 FYEKMQ (reference sequence). The CDR3 runs to 16 residues. Trimming at V came to 2 bases and at J to 6 bases, leaving 8 bases not matched to a gene. The CDR3 DNA is TGTGCCAGCAGCTTAAGGGGTAGCGGGGGGTATGATACGCAGTATTTT. It specifies CASSLRGSGGYDTQYF.

Here the CDR3 reads CASSIFSPGEAFF. The CDR3 DNA is TGTGCCAGTAGTATTTTCTCCCCAGGGGAGGCTTTCTTT. The chain uses TRBV19 and TRBJ1-1; TRBD1 might be the D (6 bases). The germline CDR1 and CDR2 sequences are LNHDA and SQIVND (reference sequence). Trimming removed 3 bases from V and 11 bases from J, with 16 bases in between. This CDR3 contains 13 residues.

The rearrangement links TRBV27 to TRBJ2-3; D unclear. The germline V gene encodes CDR1 MNHEY and CDR2 SMNVEV (reference sequence). Trimming took off 0 bases at V and 5 bases at J, with 6 bases between the two ends. The CDR3 is made up of 13 amino acids. CDR3 protein: CASSLSIEDTQYF. The CDR3, as DNA: TGTGCCAGCAGTTTATCGATAGAAGATACGCAGTATTTT.

This clone was observed a handful of times. The chain employs TRBV7-9 and TRBJ1-4, with D perhaps matching TRBD1 (5 bases). The length of the CDR3 is 16 residues. Per germline, CDR1 SEHNR and CDR2 FQNEAQ (reference sequence). V lost 5 bases, J lost 7 bases, and 20 bases lay in between. CDR3 nucleotide sequence: TGTGCCAGCAGCCGCCCCGGGTGGGGACTCGGTGAAAAACTGTTTTTT. Its protein product is CASSRPGWGLGEKLFF.

The sample holds a few counts of this clone. The chain has TRBV10-3 and TRBJ2-1; 8 bases line up with TRBD1. Germline V gene data show CDR1 as ENHRY and CDR2 as SYGVKD. V was pared by 10 bases and J by 1 base, with 3 bases of the junction left unmatched. The CDR3 runs 13 residues. The CDR3 DNA sequence: TGTGCCACCGGGACAGGTTCCTACAATGAGCAGTTCTTC. Its translation: CATGTGSYNEQFF.

This rearrangement joins TRBV27 to TRBJ2-1, with D unresolved. Germline V gives CDR1 MNHEY, CDR2 SMNVEV (reference sequence). V was pared by 3 bases and J by 0 bases, with 9 bases between. The CDR3 loop spans 15 amino acids. CDR3 DNA sequence: TGTGCCAGCAGTTTTACTCTAAGCTCCTACAATGAGCAGTTCTTC. Protein: CASSFTLSSYNEQFF.

This clone was recorded once. The V call is TRBV16, the J call TRBJ1-4, with TRBD1 matching over 7 bases. The CDR3 has 15 amino acids. Unmatched junction bases numbered 7, after V lost 2 bases and J lost 7 bases. From germline, CDR1 is KGHSY and CDR2 FQNENV. The CDR3 DNA reads as TGTGCCAGCAGCCAACGACAGGGCGGTAGTGAAAAACTGTTTTTT. Protein sequence: CASSQRQGGSEKLFF.